The sequence of this T cell receptor (beta chain) was determined in a study of OX40 agonist ivuxolimab in advanced cancers. Looking at the study overall: An agonistic human IgG2 monoclonal antibody against OX40 (CD134) was given. Participants, 70% to 90% male, averaged roughly 59 years of age, ranging from about 23 to 90. Whole-study findings and limits: At doses 0.1 to 3.0 mg/kg, CD4+ and CD8+ clones expanded.

Trimming pared 2 bases from V and 2 bases from J, leaving 7 bases between. The CDR3 consists of 13 residues. Looked up from germline, CDR1 is SNHLY and CDR2 is FYNNEI. The table came from immunoSEQ multiplex PCR; TCRdb's copy has only in-frame clones and leaves some out. Of 75,000 to 100,000 clones listed, roughly 82% were seen once; the top ten hold around 2.7%. As concerns this clone: Its antigen is still unknown.

This receptor was obtained from an adult with an advanced solid tumor such as melanoma, head and neck, liver or kidney cancer. The source material was CD4+ or CD8+ T cells sorted from blood, sampled in a trial of the OX40 agonist ivuxolimab. The V call is TRBV2, the J call TRBJ2-7, with D possibly being TRBD1 (5 bases). The CDR3 nucleotides are TGTGCCAGCAGTGAATCAGGGCCCTACGAGCAGTACTTC. Protein: CASSESGPYEQYF. The complete variable domain, with remaining parts taken from reference TRBV2 and TRBJ2-7, reads EPEVTQTPSHQVTQMGQEVILRCVPISNHLYFYWYRQILGQKVEFLVSFYNNEISEKSEIFDDQFSVERPDGSNFTLKIRSTKLEDSAMYFCASSESGPYEQYFGPGTRLTVT.